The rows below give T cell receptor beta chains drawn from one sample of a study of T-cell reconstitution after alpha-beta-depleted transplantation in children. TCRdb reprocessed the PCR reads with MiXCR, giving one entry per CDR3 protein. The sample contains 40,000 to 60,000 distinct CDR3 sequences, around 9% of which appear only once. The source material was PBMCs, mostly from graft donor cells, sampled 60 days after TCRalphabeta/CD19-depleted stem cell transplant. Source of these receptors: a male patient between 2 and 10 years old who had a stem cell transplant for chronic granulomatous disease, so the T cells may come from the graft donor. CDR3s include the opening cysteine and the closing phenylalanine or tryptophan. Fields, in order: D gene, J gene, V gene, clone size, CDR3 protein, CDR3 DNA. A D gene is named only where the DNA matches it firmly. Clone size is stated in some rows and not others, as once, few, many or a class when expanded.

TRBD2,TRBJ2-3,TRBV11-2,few,CASSHGLAGGPRSDTQYF,TGTGCCAGCAGCCACGGACTAGCGGGAGGGCCTAGGTCAGATACGCAGTATTTT
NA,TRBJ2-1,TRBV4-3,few,CAIHSKSYNEQFF,TGCGCCATTCACTCCAAATCATACAATGAGCAGTTCTTC
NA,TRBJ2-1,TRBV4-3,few,CASSQEADGGEQFF,TGCGCCAGCAGCCAAGAAGCTGATGGAGGTGAGCAGTTCTTC
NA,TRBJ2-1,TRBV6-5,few,CASSLKGQGGHEQFF,TGTGCCAGCAGCCTAAAGGGGCAGGGCGGACATGAGCAGTTCTTC
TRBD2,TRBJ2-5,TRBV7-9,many,CASSLGVAGGETQYF,TGTGCCAGCAGCTTAGGAGTAGCGGGAGGGGAGACCCAGTACTTC
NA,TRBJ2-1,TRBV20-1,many,CSARLSGNNEQFF,TGCAGTGCTAGGCTAAGCGGAAACAATGAGCAGTTCTTC
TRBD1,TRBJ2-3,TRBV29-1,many,CSVGATGTAGGGTQYF,TGCAGCGTTGGGGCAACCGGGACAGCCGGTGGCGGTACGCAGTATTTT
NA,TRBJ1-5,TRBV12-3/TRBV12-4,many,CASSSEVQGNQPQHF,TGTGCCAGCAGTTCAGAAGTACAGGGCAATCAGCCCCAGCATTTT
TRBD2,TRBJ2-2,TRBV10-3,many,CAISDLAGNTGELFF,TGTGCCATCAGTGATCTAGCGGGTAACACCGGGGAGCTGTTTTTT
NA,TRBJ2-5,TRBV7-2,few,CASSWPVSPPGTQYF,TGTGCCAGCAGCTGGCCCGTCAGCCCCCCCGGGACCCAGTACTTC
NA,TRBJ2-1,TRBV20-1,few,CSAPKGHSPYNEQFF,TGCAGTGCCCCTAAGGGACACAGTCCATACAATGAGCAGTTCTTC
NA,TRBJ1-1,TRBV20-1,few,CSASRNEAFF,TGCAGTGCTTCAAGAAATGAAGCTTTCTTT
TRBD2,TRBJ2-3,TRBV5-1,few,CASSFLAGGTDTQYF,TGCGCCAGCAGCTTTCTAGCGGGAGGCACAGATACGCAGTATTTT
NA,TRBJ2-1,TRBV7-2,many,CASRPLSYNEQFF,TGTGCCAGCAGGCCTCTTTCCTACAATGAGCAGTTCTTC
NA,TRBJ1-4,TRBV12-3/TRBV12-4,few,CASSLGWGNEKLFF,TGTGCCAGCAGTTTAGGATGGGGTAATGAAAAACTGTTTTTT
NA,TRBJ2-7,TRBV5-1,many,CASSHVTGTRITYEQYF,TGCGCCAGCAGCCACGTAACCGGGACACGGATAACCTACGAGCAGTACTTC
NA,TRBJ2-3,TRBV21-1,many,CASSCLLTADTQYF,TGTGCCAGCAGCTGCCTCTTAACGGCAGATACGCAGTATTTT
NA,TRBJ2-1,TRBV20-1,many,CSARRDYNEQFF,TGCAGTGCTAGGAGGGACTACAATGAGCAGTTCTTC
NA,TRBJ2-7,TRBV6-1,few,CASSEGGPSYEQYF,TGTGCCAGCAGTGAGGGTGGGCCATCCTACGAGCAGTACTTC
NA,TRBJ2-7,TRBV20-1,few,CSARADGLYEQYF,TGCAGTGCTAGAGCGGACGGACTCTACGAGCAGTACTTC
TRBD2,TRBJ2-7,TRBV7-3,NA,CASSFGGRAMDEQYF,TGTGCCAGCAGCTTTGGGGGGAGGGCTATGGACGAGCAGTACTTC
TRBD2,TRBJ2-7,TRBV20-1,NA,CSASGTSAEQYF,TGCAGTGCTAGCGGGACTAGCGCCGAGCAGTACTTC
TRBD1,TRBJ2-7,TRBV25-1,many,CASSDETGQRGYEQYF,TGTGCCAGCAGCGACGAGACGGGACAGAGGGGCTACGAGCAGTACTTC
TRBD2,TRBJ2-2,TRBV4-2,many,CASSQDYGWTSGTGELFF,TGTGCCAGCAGCCAAGATTATGGGTGGACTAGCGGGACCGGGGAGCTGTTTTTT
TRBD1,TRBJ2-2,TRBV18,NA,CASSPTGSTGELFF,TGTGCCAGCTCTCCGACAGGGAGCACCGGGGAGCTGTTTTTT
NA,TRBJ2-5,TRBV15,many,CATSRDLGSETQYF,TGTGCCACCAGCAGAGATCTAGGGTCAGAGACCCAGTACTTC
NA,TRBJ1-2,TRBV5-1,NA,CASTIDGYGYTF,TGCGCCAGCACCATTGACGGCTATGGCTACACCTTC
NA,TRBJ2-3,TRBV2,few,CASSEGGLADTQYF,TGTGCCAGCAGTGAGGGTGGACTCGCAGATACGCAGTATTTT
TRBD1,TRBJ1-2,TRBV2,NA,CASSEETGGMYGYTF,TGTGCCAGCAGTGAGGAGACAGGGGGCATGTATGGCTACACCTTC
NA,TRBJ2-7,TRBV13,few,CASSVNLYEQYF,TGTGCCAGCAGCGTCAACCTCTACGAGCAGTACTTC
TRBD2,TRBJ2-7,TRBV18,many,CASTGLAGGQYEQYF,TGTGCCAGCACAGGACTAGCGGGAGGTCAGTACGAGCAGTACTTC
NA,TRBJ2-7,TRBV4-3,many,CASSQVFRGSGQAYEQYF,TGCGCCAGCAGCCAAGTATTTCGGGGTAGCGGACAGGCCTACGAGCAGTACTTC
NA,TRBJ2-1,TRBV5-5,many,CASSFAGEQFF,TGTGCCAGCAGCTTCGCCGGTGAGCAGTTCTTC
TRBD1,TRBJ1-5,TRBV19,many,CASRTGDSNQPQHF,TGTGCCAGCCGAACAGGGGATAGCAATCAGCCCCAGCATTTT
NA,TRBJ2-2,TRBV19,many,CASSNTDTGELFF,TGTGCCAGTAGTAACACTGACACCGGGGAGCTGTTTTTT
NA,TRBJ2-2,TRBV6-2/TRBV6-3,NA,CASQNLGELFF,TGTGCCAGCCAAAATCTCGGGGAGCTGTTTTTT
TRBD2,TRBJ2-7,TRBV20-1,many,CSARGREEYEQYF,TGCAGTGCTAGAGGGCGGGAGGAGTACGAGCAGTACTTC
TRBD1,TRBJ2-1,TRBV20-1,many,CSAERDRGYNEQFF,TGCAGTGCAGAACGGGACAGGGGGTACAATGAGCAGTTCTTC
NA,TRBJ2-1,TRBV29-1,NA,CSVDVGALYNEQFF,TGCAGCGTTGATGTGGGGGCCCTTTACAATGAGCAGTTCTTC
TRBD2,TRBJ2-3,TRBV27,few,CASSVRGEGRDTQYF,TGTGCCAGCAGCGTGCGGGGGGAGGGAAGAGATACGCAGTATTTT
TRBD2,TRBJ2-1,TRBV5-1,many,CASSGRTSGISNEQFF,TGCGCCAGCAGCGGCAGGACTAGCGGGATTTCCAATGAGCAGTTCTTC
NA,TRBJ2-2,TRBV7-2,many,CASIPFPGAGELFF,TGTGCCAGCATCCCTTTCCCGGGCGCCGGGGAGCTGTTTTTT
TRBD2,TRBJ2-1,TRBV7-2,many,CASSLAGGLGLNEQFF,TGTGCCAGCAGCTTAGCGGGGGGACTAGGCCTTAATGAGCAGTTCTTC
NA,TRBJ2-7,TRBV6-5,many,CASSYLGPPHYEQYF,TGTGCCAGCAGTTACTTGGGTCCCCCCCACTACGAGCAGTACTTC
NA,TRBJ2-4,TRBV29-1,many,CSAVSGGANIQYF,TGCAGCGCGGTCAGTGGGGGGGCAAACATTCAGTACTTC
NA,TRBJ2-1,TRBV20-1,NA,CSARTFYNEQFF,TGCAGTGCTAGGACCTTCTACAATGAGCAGTTCTTC
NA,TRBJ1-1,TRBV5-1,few,CASSLAGARGAFF,TGCGCCAGCAGCTTGGCCGGGGCTCGAGGGGCTTTCTTT
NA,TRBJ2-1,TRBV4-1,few,CASSQDEGNGYNEQFF,TGCGCCAGCAGCCAAGATGAGGGGAACGGATACAATGAGCAGTTCTTC
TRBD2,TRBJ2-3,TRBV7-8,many,CASSFGGSLTDTQYF,TGTGCCAGCAGCTTCGGGGGGTCCCTAACAGATACGCAGTATTTT
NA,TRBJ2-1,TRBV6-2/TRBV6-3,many,CASTSGESYNEQFF,TGTGCCAGCACATCCGGCGAGTCCTACAATGAGCAGTTCTTC
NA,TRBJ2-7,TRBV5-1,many,CASSLQVFPYEQYF,TGCGCCAGCAGCTTACAAGTTTTTCCCTACGAGCAGTACTTC
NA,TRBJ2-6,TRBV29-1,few,CSATTGANVLTF,TGCAGCGCCACTACTGGGGCCAACGTCCTGACTTTC
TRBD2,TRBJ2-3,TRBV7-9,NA,CASSPSLGTRSTDTQYF,TGTGCCAGCAGCCCCTCGTTAGGGACTAGAAGTACAGATACGCAGTATTTT
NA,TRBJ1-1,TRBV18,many,CASSHPGAEAFF,TGTGCCAGCTCACACCCCGGGGCTGAAGCTTTCTTT
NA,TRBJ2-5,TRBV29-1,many,CSVEDLIRNDREQETQYF,TGCAGCGTTGAAGATTTGATTCGTAACGATCGGGAACAAGAGACCCAGTACTTC
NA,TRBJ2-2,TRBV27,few,CASSLGSRSGGELFF,TGTGCCAGCAGTTTGGGGTCCAGGAGCGGAGGGGAGCTGTTTTTT
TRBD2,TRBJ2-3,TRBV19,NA,CASSTILAWDDTQYF,TGTGCCAGTAGTACCATACTAGCGTGGGATGATACGCAGTATTTT